This T cell receptor beta chain was sequenced for a study of cytomegalovirus exposure and HLA in healthy donors. Use of 60 Vbeta and 13 Jbeta primers characterized the PCR. Clones were read by immunoSEQ multiplex PCR, and TCRdb kept only the in-frame ones, dropping some. This table has some 140,000 clones, around 79% appearing once. V shed 1 base and J shed 7 bases, with 8 bases lying between them. CDR3 length: 13 amino acids. CDR1 and CDR2 (germline): SGHTA, FQGNSA. This receptor was identified in a woman in her forties or fifties in good health and CMV-seropositive. This chain links TRBV7-2 with TRBJ2-1; D is possibly TRBD2 (6 bases). The sequenced sample consisted of PBMCs. CDR3 sequence reads: CASSLEGLNEQFF. The CDR3 DNA follows: TGTGCCAGCAGCTTAGAGGGACTTAATGAGCAGTTCTTC.